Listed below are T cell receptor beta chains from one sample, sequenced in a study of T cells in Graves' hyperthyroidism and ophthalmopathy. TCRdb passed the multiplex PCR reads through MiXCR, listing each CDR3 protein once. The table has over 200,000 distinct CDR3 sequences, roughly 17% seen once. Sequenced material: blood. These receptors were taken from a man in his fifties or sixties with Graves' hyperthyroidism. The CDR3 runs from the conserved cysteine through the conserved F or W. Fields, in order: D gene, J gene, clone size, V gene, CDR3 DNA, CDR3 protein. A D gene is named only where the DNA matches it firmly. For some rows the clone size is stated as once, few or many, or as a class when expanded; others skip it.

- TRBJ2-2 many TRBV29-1 TGCAGCGTTGATAACGCGAACACCGGGGAGCTGTTTTTT CSVDNANTGELFF
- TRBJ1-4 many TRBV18 TGTGCCAGCGCAGGAGGTGAAAAACTGTTTTTT CASAGGEKLFF
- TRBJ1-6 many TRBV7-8 TGTGCCAGCAGCCCCAGGGGAGTTAATTCACCCCTCCACTTT CASSPRGVNSPLHF
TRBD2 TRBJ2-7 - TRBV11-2 TGTGCCAGCAGGCTTAGCGGGGGGGCGATGGAGCAGTACTTC CASRLSGGAMEQYF
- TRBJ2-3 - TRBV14 TGTGCCAGCAGCCGTACGTGGTCAGATACGCAGTATTTT CASSRTWSDTQYF
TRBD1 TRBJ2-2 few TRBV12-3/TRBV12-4 TGTGCCAGCAGTTCCGGACAGGGGCCCACCGGGGAGCTGTTTTTT CASSSGQGPTGELFF
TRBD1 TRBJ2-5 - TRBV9 TGTGCCAGCAGCCCGACCGGACGGGACAGAGAAGAGACCCAGTACTTC CASSPTGRDREETQYF
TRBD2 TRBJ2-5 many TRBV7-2 TGTGCCAGCAGCCAGGGACTAGCGGGAATTCAGACCCAGTACTTC CASSQGLAGIQTQYF
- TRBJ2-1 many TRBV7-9 TGTGCCAGCAGCTTCACCAGGACCGCCTACAATGAGCAGTTCTTC CASSFTRTAYNEQFF
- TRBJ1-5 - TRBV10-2 TGCGCCAGCAGTAGTTGGGACGGACGCAATCAGCCCCAGCATTTT CASSSWDGRNQPQHF
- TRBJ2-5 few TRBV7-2 TGTGCCAGCAGCCCGAACCCGGGACGTCAAGAGACCCAGTACTTC CASSPNPGRQETQYF
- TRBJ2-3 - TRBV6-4 TGTGCCAGCAAATCGTCGGGACTCCTCACAGATACGCAGTATTTT CASKSSGLLTDTQYF
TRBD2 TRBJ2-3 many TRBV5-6 TGTGCCAGCAGCTTGAAGGGTGCTAGCGGATTCAGGGCAGATACGCAGTATTTT CASSLKGASGFRADTQYF
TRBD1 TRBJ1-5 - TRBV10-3 TGTGCCATCAGTCAAAGGGGGCCTGGAACAGATACGCAGCATTTT CAISQRGPGTDTQHF
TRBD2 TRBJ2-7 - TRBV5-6 TGTGCCAGCAGCGGCCGCGGGAGGCGAGCCTACGAGCAGTACTTC CASSGRGRRAYEQYF
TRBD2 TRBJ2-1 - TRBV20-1 TGCAGTGCTAGAATCCCGGGAGGTGCCAATGAGCAGTTCTTC CSARIPGGANEQFF
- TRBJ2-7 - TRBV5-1 TGCGCCAGCAGCTTGGCCGGGGACTCGGTCTACGAGCAGTACTTC CASSLAGDSVYEQYF
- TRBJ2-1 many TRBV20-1 TGCAGTGCTAGAGATCATTACGGCGGGGACCGGAATTACAATGAGCAGTTCTTC CSARDHYGGDRNYNEQFF
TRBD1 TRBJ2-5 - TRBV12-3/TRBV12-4 TGTGCCAGCAGTTCTAGGACAGGGTGGGAGACCCAGTACTTC CASSSRTGWETQYF
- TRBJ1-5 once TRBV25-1 TGTGCCAGCAGTGATTCCCAGGGAGGAGGTCAGCCCCAGCATTTT CASSDSQGGGQPQHF
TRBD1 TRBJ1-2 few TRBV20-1 TGCAGTGCTAGTCGAACAGGGGATCTTGGCTACACCTTC CSASRTGDLGYTF
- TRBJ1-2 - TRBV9 TGTGCCAGCAGCGTAGGCCCAGACTATGGCTACACCTTC CASSVGPDYGYTF
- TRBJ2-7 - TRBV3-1 TGTGCCAGCAGTCGAGGACCCACCCTGGGCGAGCAGTACTTC CASSRGPTLGEQYF
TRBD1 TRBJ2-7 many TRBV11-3 TGTGCCAGCAGCCCTTGGACAGGGGAAACCTACGAGCAGTACTTC CASSPWTGETYEQYF
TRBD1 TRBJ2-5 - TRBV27 TGTGCCAGCAGTGGCCACGGTACAGGGGTAAAGACCCAGTACTTC CASSGHGTGVKTQYF
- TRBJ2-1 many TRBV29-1 TGCAGCGTTGAAGGCCTTGGGACTTCCGAGAATGAGCAGTTCTTC CSVEGLGTSENEQFF
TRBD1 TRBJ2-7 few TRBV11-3 TGTGCCAGCGAGCATACAGGGGGTCCCTACGAGCAGTACTTC CASEHTGGPYEQYF
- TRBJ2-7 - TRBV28 TGTGCCAGCAGTCCCTGGACAAGGGACTACGAGCAGTACTTC CASSPWTRDYEQYF
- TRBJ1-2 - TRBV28 TGTGCCAGCAGTTTCGGCGTCTATGGCTACACCTTC CASSFGVYGYTF
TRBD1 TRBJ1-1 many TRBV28 TGTGCCAGCCGGGACAGGGGGTTTCGGATGAACACTGAAGCTTTCTTT CASRDRGFRMNTEAFF
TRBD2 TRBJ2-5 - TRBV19 TGTGCCACCTTTAGCGGGAGGGCGGGGGAGACCCAGTACTTC CATFSGRAGETQYF
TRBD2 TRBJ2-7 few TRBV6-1 TGTGCCAGCAGCGCCTTACTAGCGGGAGGCTCCTACGAGCAGTACTTC CASSALLAGGSYEQYF
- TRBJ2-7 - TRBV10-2 TGCGCCAGCAGTGAGAGTGCCACCTACGAGCAGTACTTC CASSESATYEQYF
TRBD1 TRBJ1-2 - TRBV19 TGTGCCACCTACATTGCCGGGACAGCGACTTATGGCTACACCTTC CATYIAGTATYGYTF
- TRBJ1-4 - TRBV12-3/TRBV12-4 TGTGCTACATTGAGGATGGGTGAAAAACTGTTTTTT CATLRMGEKLFF
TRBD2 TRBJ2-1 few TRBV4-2 TGTGCCAGCAGCCAAGAGGAGCGGGAAACGTTCTACAATGAGCAGTTCTTC CASSQEERETFYNEQFF
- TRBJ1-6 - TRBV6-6 TGTGCCAGCAGTTACCAGGTGTCTCGGGGTAATTCACCCCTCCACTTT CASSYQVSRGNSPLHF
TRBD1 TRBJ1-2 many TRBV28 TGTGCCAGCAGTTCGATATCGGGACAGGGGCCCTGGTTCCATGGCTACACCTTC CASSSISGQGPWFHGYTF
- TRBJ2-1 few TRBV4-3 TGCGCCAGCAGCCAAGGGGGGCGGGACGCAACCTACAATGAGCAGTTCTTC CASSQGGRDATYNEQFF
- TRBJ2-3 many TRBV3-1 TGTGCCAGCAGCCACACAGATACGCAGTATTTT CASSHTDTQYF
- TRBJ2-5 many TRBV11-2 TGTGCCAGCAGACCATTAAAGCGGGTCCGGGAGACCCAGTACTTC CASRPLKRVRETQYF
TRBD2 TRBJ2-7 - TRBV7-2 TGTGCCAGCAGCTTAGGGCGCGGGAGTGGAGAGCAGTACTTC CASSLGRGSGEQYF
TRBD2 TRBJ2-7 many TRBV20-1 TGCAGTGCTCGTCCCGTAGCGGGAGTTTCTTACGAGCAGTACTTC CSARPVAGVSYEQYF
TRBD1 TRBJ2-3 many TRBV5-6 TGTGCCAGCAGCTTTCGGCGACAGGGAGATACGCAGTATTTT CASSFRRQGDTQYF
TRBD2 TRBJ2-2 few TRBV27 TGTGCCAGCAGTTTTCAGGGACTAGCGGGAGCGAACACCGGGGAGCTGTTTTTT CASSFQGLAGANTGELFF
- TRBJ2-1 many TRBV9 TGTGCCAGCAGCGCCGAGGGGCCAACTGAGCAGTTCTTC CASSAEGPTEQFF
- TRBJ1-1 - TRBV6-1 TGTGCCAGCAGCCATACAGGGATCTCTGAAGCTTTCTTT CASSHTGISEAFF
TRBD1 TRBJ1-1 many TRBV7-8 TGTGCCAGCAGCCTCAATAGGGACAGTGAAGCTTTCTTT CASSLNRDSEAFF
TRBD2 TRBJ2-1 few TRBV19 TGTGCCGGGAGTGGCCGGACTAGCGGGGTGAGCTCCTACAATGAGCAGTTCTTC CAGSGRTSGVSSYNEQFF
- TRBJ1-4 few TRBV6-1 TGTGCCAGCAATACATATAATTCGGGGCTTCTTAATGAAAAACTGTTTTTT CASNTYNSGLLNEKLFF
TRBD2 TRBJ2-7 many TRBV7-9 TGTGCCAGCAGCCAGACTAGCGGGAGAGGGTACGAGCAGTACTTC CASSQTSGRGYEQYF
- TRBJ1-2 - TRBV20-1 TGCAGTGCCACGGGACCTCGGGGCTATGGCTACACCTTC CSATGPRGYGYTF
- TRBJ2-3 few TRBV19 TGTGCCAGTAGCACCAATTACCCGGACGCAGATACGCAGTATTTT CASSTNYPDADTQYF
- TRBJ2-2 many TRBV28 TGTGCCAGCCGGGACCCCAGGGTCGGGGAGCTGTTTTTT CASRDPRVGELFF
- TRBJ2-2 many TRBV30 TGTGCCTGGCAGGGACGGGAGAGGACCGGGGAGCTGTTTTTT CAWQGRERTGELFF
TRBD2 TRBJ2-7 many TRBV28 TGTGCCAGCAGTTCAGTAGCGGGAGGGACCTACGAGCAGTACTTC CASSSVAGGTYEQYF
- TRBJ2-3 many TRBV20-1 TGCAGTGCCACCGACCGGGGTGGCACAGATACGCAGTATTTT CSATDRGGTDTQYF
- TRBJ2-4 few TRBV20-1 TGCAGTGCTAGAGTTGGGGGCGCGTTTCAGTACTTC CSARVGGAFQYF
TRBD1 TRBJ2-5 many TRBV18 TGTGCCAGCTCACCAGGGGACAGGGAGACCCAGTACTTC CASSPGDRETQYF